This TCR beta chain was recorded in a study of T-cell memory formation after mild COVID-19. General study findings and limits: Some clones that responded were present in memory (sampled pre-infection), which suggests cross-reactive memory joined. Whether day 37 second-wave clones are SARS-CoV-2-specific was not confirmed. Shrinking CD4+ clones resided mostly in CM and EM, and CD8+ ones in EMRA.

As regards this clonotype: Its antigen is as yet unknown.

CDR3 length: 15 residues. The germline V gene encodes CDR1 SGHVS and CDR2 FQNEAQ. V was pared by 1 base and J by 8 bases, with 9 bases of the junction left unmatched. The TCR alpha and TCR beta cDNA libraries, bearing sample barcodes and UMIs, were generated by 5'RACE using constant-segment primers. TCRdb re-analysed the 5' RACE reads in MiXCR, keeping a single row per CDR3 protein. Here the sample spans about 610,000 distinct CDR3 sequences, 17% being singletons. This clonotype originated in an adult woman who had mild COVID-19 (a few samples of this study predate the infection). Cell type and time point are not known. Sequenced sample: PBMCs or a T cell subset sorted from them (not recorded which). This sequence joins TRBV7-8 and TRBJ2-3; 7 bases agree with TRBD2. The CDR3 region is CASSLVFAGAGTQYF. CDR3 DNA sequence: TGTGCCAGCAGCTTAGTATTTGCGGGAGCCGGTACGCAGTATTTT.